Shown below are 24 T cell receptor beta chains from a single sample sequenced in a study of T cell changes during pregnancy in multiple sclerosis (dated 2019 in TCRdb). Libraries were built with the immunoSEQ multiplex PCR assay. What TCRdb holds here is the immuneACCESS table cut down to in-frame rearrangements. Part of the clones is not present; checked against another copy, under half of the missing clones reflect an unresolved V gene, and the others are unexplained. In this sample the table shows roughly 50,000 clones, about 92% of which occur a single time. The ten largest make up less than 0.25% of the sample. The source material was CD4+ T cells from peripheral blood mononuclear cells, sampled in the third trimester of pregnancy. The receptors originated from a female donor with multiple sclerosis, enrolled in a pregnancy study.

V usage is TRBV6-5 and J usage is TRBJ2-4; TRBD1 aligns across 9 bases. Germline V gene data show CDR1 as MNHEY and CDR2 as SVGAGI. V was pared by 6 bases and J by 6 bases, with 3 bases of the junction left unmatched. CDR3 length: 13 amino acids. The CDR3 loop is CASSLDRGNIQYF. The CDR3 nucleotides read TGTGCCAGCAGCCTGGACAGGGGAAACATTCAGTACTTC.

In nucleotides, the CDR3 is TGCGCCAGCAGCGAGCCTAGTTTGAATAGGGAGCTGTTTTTT. It translates to CASSEPSLNRELFF. The chain joins TRBV5-1 to TRBJ2-2, with D hard to call. CDR1 and CDR2 (germline): SGHRS, YFSETQ. V shed 4 bases and J shed 9 bases, with 16 bases lying between them. The length of the CDR3 is 14 residues.

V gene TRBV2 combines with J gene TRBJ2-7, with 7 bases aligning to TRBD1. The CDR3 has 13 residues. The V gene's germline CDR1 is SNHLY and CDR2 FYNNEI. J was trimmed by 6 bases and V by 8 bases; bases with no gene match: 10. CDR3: CASGETGSGEQYF. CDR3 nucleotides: TGTGCCAGCGGGGAGACAGGGAGTGGCGAGCAGTACTTC.

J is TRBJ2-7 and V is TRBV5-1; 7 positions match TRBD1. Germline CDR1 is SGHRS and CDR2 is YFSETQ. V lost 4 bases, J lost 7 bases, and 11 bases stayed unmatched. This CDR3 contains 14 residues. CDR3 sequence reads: CASSVIQGSGEQYF. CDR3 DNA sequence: TGCGCCAGCAGCGTAATACAGGGGTCGGGGGAGCAGTACTTC.

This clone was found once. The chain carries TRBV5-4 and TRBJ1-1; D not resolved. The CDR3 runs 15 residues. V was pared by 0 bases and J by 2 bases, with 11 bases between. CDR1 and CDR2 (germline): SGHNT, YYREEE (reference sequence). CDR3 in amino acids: CASSLGASGNTEAFF. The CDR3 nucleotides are TGTGCCAGCAGCTTGGGGGCGAGTGGAAACACTGAAGCTTTCTTT. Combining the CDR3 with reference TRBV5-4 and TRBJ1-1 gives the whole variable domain ETGVTQSPTHLIKTRGQQVTLRCSSQSGHNTVSWYQQALGQGPQFIFQYYREEENGRGNFPPRFSGLQFPNYSSELNVNALELDDSALYLCASSLGASGNTEAFFGQGTRLTVV.

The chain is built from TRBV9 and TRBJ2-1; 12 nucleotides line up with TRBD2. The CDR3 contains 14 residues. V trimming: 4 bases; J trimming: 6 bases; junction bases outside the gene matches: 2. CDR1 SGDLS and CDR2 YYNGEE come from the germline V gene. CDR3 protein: CASSSSGRVNEQFF. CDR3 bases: TGTGCCAGCAGCTCTAGCGGGAGGGTCAATGAGCAGTTCTTC.

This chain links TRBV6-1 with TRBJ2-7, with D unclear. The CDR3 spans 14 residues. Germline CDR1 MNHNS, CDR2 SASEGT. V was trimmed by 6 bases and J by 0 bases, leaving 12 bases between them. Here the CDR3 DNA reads TGTGCCAGCAGGAGCCAGGTGGACTCCTACGAGCAGTACTTC. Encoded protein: CASRSQVDSYEQYF.

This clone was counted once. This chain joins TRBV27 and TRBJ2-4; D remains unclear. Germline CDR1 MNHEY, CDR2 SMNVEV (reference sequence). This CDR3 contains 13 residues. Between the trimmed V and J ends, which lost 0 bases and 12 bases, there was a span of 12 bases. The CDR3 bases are TGTGCCAGCAGTTTATCCGTAGAAGCCCCTCAGTACTTC. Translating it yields CASSLSVEAPQYF.

CDR3 sequence reads: CASSPTRGSGNTIYF. The DNA of the CDR3 is TGTGCCAGCAGCCCTACCAGGGGATCTGGAAACACCATATATTTT. The chain joins TRBV6-5 to TRBJ1-3; TRBD1 might be the D (6 bases). The CDR3 has 15 amino acids. V gave up 6 bases and J gave up 1 base, with 13 bases separating them. Looked up from germline, CDR1 is MNHEY and CDR2 is SVGAGI.

The CDR3 nucleotides are TGTGCCTGGACGTCCGGGACAACTGGCGAGCAGTACTTC. Translation gives CAWTSGTTGEQYF. The gene calls are TRBV30 and TRBJ2-7; TRBD1 might be the D (6 bases). Per the germline V gene, CDR1 is GTSNPN and CDR2 is SVGIG (reference sequence). Trimming removed 4 bases from V and 6 bases from J, with 16 bases in between. The CDR3 is 13 amino acids. Looking up the rest from reference TRBV30 and TRBJ2-7 gives the full variable domain: SQTIHQWPATLVQPVGSPLSLECTVEGTSNPNLYWYRQAAGRGLQLLFYSVGIGQISSEVPQNLSASRPQDRQFILSSKKLLLSDSGFYLCAWTSGTTGEQYFGPGTRLTVT.

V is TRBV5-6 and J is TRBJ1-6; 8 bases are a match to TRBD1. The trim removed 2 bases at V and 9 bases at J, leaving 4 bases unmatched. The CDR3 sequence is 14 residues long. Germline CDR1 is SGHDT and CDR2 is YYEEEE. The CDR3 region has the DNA TGTGCCAGCAGCTTCCGGACAGGGAGTTCACCCCTCCACTTT. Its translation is CASSFRTGSSPLHF. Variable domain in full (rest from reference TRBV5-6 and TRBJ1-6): DAGVTQSPTHLIKTRGQQVTLRCSPKSGHDTVSWYQQALGQGPQFIFQYYEEEERQRGNFPDRFSGHQFPNYSSELNVNALLLGDSALYLCASSFRTGSSPLHFGNGTRLTVT.

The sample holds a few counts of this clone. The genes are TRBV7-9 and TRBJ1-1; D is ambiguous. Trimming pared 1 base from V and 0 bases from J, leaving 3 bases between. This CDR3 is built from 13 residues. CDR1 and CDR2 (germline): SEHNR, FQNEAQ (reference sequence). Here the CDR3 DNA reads TGTGCCAGCAGCTTAGTTATGAACACTGAAGCTTTCTTT. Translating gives CASSLVMNTEAFF. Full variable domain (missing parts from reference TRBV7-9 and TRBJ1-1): DTGVSQNPRHKITKRGQNVTFRCDPISEHNRLYWYRQTLGQGPEFLTYFQNEAQLEKSRLLSDRFSAERPKGSFSTLEIQRTEQGDSAMYLCASSLVMNTEAFFGQGTRLTVV.

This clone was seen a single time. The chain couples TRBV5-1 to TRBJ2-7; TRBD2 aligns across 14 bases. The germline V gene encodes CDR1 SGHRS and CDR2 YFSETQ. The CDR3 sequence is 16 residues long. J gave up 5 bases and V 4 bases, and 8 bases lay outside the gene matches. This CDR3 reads CASSQTSGRAADEQYF. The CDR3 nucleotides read TGCGCCAGCAGCCAGACTAGCGGGAGGGCCGCGGACGAGCAGTACTTC.

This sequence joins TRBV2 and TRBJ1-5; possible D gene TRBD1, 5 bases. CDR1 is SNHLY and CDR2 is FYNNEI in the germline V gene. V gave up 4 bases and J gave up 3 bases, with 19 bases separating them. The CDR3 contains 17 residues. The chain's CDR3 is CASSGTTQGIPNQPQHF. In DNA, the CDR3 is TGTGCCAGCAGTGGCACTACTCAGGGAATACCCAATCAGCCCCAGCATTTT.

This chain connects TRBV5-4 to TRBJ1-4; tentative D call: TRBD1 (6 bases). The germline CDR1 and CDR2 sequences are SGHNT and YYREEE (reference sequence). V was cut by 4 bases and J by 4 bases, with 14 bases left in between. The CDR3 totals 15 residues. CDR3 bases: TGTGCCAGCAGCCAAAAGACAGGCCTTAATGAAAAACTGTTTTTT. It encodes CASSQKTGLNEKLFF.

The CDR3 is CASSVEAVGDEQFF. CDR3 bases: TGTGCCAGCAGCGTAGAAGCGGTGGGCGATGAGCAGTTCTTC. The chain has TRBV9 and TRBJ2-1; tentatively, D is TRBD2 (5 bases). V lost 0 bases and J 8 bases, leaving 12 bases between the germline ends. The CDR3 is 14 residues long. In germline, CDR1 is SGDLS, CDR2 YYNGEE.

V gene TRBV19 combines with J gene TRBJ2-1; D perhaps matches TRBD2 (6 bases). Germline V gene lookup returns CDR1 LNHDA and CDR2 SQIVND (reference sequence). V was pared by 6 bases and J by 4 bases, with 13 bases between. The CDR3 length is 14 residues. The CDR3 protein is CASRKASEYNEQFF. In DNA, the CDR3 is TGTGCCAGTAGGAAGGCTAGCGAATACAATGAGCAGTTCTTC.

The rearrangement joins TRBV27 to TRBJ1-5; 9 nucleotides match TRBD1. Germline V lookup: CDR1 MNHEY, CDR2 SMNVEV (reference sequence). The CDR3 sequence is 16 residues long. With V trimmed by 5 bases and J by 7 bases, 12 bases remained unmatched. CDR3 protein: CASSAGTGRVGQPQHF. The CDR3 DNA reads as TGTGCCAGCAGTGCCGGGACAGGGCGGGTCGGGCAGCCCCAGCATTTT.

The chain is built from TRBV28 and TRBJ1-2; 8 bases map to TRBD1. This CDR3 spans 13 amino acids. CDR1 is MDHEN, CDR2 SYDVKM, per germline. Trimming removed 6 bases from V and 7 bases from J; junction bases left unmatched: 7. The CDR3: CASSSDRGGGYTF. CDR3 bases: TGTGCCAGCAGCTCTGACAGGGGAGGTGGCTACACCTTC.

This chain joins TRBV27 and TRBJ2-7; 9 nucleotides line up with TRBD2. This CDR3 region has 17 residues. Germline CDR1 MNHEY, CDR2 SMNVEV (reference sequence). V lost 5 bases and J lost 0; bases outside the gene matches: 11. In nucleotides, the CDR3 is TGTGCCAGCAGTCCGGGACTAGCACTATTAAGCTCCTACGAGCAGTACTTC. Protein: CASSPGLALLSSYEQYF.

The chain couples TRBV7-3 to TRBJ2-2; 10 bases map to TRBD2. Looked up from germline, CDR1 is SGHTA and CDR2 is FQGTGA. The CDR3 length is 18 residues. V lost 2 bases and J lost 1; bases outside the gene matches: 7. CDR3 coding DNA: TGTGCCAGCAGCTTAGGGTTCGCTAGCGGGAGGAACACCGGGGAGCTGTTTTTT. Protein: CASSLGFASGRNTGELFF.

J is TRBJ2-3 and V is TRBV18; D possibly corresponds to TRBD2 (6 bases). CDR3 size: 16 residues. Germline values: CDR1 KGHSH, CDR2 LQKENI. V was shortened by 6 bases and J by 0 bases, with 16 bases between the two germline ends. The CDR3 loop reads CASSSVRGASTDTQYF. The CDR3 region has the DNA TGTGCCAGCTCGTCGGTTCGCGGGGCTAGCACAGATACGCAGTATTTT.

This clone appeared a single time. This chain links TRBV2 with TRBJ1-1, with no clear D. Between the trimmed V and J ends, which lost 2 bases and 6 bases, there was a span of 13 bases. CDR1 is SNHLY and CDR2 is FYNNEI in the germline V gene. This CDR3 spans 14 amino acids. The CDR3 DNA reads TGTGCCAGCAGTGAACTCCCCGGGATGGCTGAAGCTTTCTTT. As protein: CASSELPGMAEAFF.

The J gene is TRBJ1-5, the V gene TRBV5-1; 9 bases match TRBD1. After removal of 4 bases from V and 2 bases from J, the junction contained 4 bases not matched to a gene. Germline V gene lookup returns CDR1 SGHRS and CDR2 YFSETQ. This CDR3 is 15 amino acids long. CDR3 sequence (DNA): TGCGCCAGCAGCCCACAGGGGGCGGGCAATCAGCCCCAGCATTTT. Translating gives CASSPQGAGNQPQHF.